This is a list of T cell receptor beta chains from one sample in a study of blood T cell repertoires in COVID-19. Sequencing was performed with immunoSEQ multiplex PCR; in TCRdb, only in-frame clones are kept and a portion is missing. The sample includes fewer than 250,000 clones, approximately 84% of them seen just once. Sequencing was done on a sample of peripheral blood. The receptors originated from a man aged 50-59 years with acute or convalescent COVID-19. Both conserved end residues are part of each CDR3. A D gene is named only where the DNA matches it firmly. Some rows mark clone size as missing; the rest say once, few, many or name a class of expanded clone.

TRBD1,TRBJ2-7,TRBV14,-,CASSQGQGPYEQYF,TGTGCCAGCAGCCAGGGACAGGGCCCCTACGAGCAGTACTTC
-,TRBJ2-1,TRBV11-3,-,CASSRESDDNEQFF,TGTGCCAGCAGCCGCGAGAGTGATGACAATGAGCAGTTCTTC
-,TRBJ1-2,TRBV6-6,-,CASSRQSGYTF,TGTGCCAGCAGTAGACAGTCTGGCTACACCTTC
TRBD1,TRBJ1-1,TRBV2,-,CASSEATGATEAFF,TGTGCCAGCAGTGAAGCTACAGGGGCTACTGAAGCTTTCTTT
-,TRBJ1-5,TRBV2,few,CASSRQVTLGQPQHF,TGTGCCAGCTCACGACAGGTCACCCTCGGGCAGCCCCAGCATTTT
-,TRBJ1-2,TRBV12-3/TRBV12-4,-,CASSPDYGYTF,TGTGCCAGCAGCCCCGACTATGGCTACACCTTC
-,TRBJ2-7,TRBV6-5,once,CASSYAGLQYF,TGTGCCAGCAGTTACGCCGGTTTGCAGTACTTC
-,TRBJ2-7,TRBV30,-,CALERVTYEQYF,TGTGCCTTAGAGAGGGTTACCTACGAGCAGTACTTC
-,TRBJ1-2,TRBV30,-,CAWSLGQGGYTF,TGTGCCTGGAGTCTCGGGCAGGGTGGCTACACCTTC
TRBD1,TRBJ1-6,TRBV6-5,few,CASSWGQYNSPLHF,TGTGCCAGCAGTTGGGGACAGTATAATTCACCCCTCCACTTT
TRBD1,TRBJ1-2,TRBV15,-,CATSRRTGYGYTF,TGTGCCACCAGCAGGCGGACAGGTTATGGCTACACCTTC
-,TRBJ1-5,TRBV7-8,-,CASSLFVRGASGRQPQHF,TGTGCCAGCAGCTTATTCGTACGGGGGGCGAGCGGCAGGCAGCCCCAGCATTTT
TRBD2,TRBJ2-2,TRBV5-8,-,CASSPTSGWKAGELFF,TGTGCCAGCAGCCCGACTAGCGGGTGGAAAGCCGGGGAGCTGTTTTTT
TRBD1,TRBJ1-2,TRBV10-3,-,CAISGTGINYGYTF,TGTGCCATCAGTGGGACAGGGATAAACTATGGCTACACCTTC
TRBD2,TRBJ2-3,TRBV10-3,-,CAIKGGGAADTQYF,TGTGCCATCAAAGGCGGGGGGGCCGCAGATACGCAGTATTTT
-,TRBJ1-1,TRBV18,-,CASSPDKMNTEAFF,TGTGCCAGCTCACCGGACAAGATGAACACTGAAGCTTTCTTT
TRBD1,TRBJ1-1,TRBV11-3,-,CASSIRQGVAFF,TGTGCCAGCAGCATCCGACAGGGGGTAGCTTTCTTT
-,TRBJ2-7,TRBV6-2/TRBV6-3,-,CASSSLQLGEQYF,TGTGCCAGCAGTTCCCTACAGCTGGGCGAGCAGTACTTC
TRBD1,TRBJ1-4,TRBV5-4,-,CASSFQAGGNEKLFF,TGTGCCAGCAGCTTCCAGGCAGGGGGTAATGAAAAACTGTTTTTT
TRBD2,TRBJ2-2,TRBV12-5,-,CASGFQQTSGGSTGELFF,TGTGCTAGTGGTTTCCAACAGACTAGCGGGGGTTCGACCGGGGAGCTGTTTTTT
TRBD1,TRBJ1-1,TRBV7-3,-,CASSPMGDSTEAFF,TGTGCCAGCAGCCCTATGGGGGACAGCACTGAAGCTTTCTTT
-,TRBJ1-4,TRBV2,-,CASSRGGVATNEKLFF,TGTGCCAGCAGTCGGGGAGGGGTAGCAACTAATGAAAAACTGTTTTTT
-,TRBJ2-1,TRBV5-6,-,CASSLDPGGNEQFF,TGTGCCAGCAGCTTGGATCCAGGGGGGAATGAGCAGTTCTTC
TRBD1,TRBJ1-2,TRBV30,-,CAWSTGNYGYTF,TGTGCCTGGTCGACAGGGAACTATGGCTACACCTTC
TRBD1,TRBJ1-6,TRBV12-3/TRBV12-4,-,CASRDRDNSPLHF,TGTGCCAGCAGGGACAGGGATAATTCACCCCTCCACTTT
TRBD1,TRBJ2-7,TRBV7-9,once,CASSGGQASYF,TGTGCCAGCAGCGGTGGACAGGCCTCCTACTTC
TRBD2,TRBJ2-1,TRBV11-2,-,CASSLGLAGQVEQFF,TGTGCCAGCAGCTTAGGGTTAGCGGGACAAGTTGAGCAGTTCTTC
TRBD1,TRBJ2-2,TRBV28,-,CASRLNRGNTGELFF,TGTGCCAGCAGACTCAACAGGGGAAACACCGGGGAGCTGTTTTTT